The 9 T cell receptor beta chains given below trace back to one sample, sequenced in a study of blood T cell repertoires in COVID-19. Sequencing was performed with immunoSEQ multiplex PCR; in TCRdb, only in-frame clones are kept and a portion is missing. The table records more than 75,000 clones, less than 85% of them present only once. Source material: peripheral blood. These receptors all stem from a human donor in a cohort sampled during active COVID-19.

The rearrangement joins TRBV5-4 to TRBJ2-7, with TRBD1 matching 8 bases. The V gene's germline CDR1 is SGHNT and CDR2 YYREEE (reference sequence). V shed 4 bases and J 0 bases; nucleotides not matched to a gene: 6. This CDR3 contains 15 residues. CDR3 protein: CASSLGQGLSYEQYF. The DNA of the CDR3 is TGTGCCAGCAGCCTAGGACAGGGACTCTCCTACGAGCAGTACTTC.

The rearrangement joins TRBV11-3 to TRBJ2-2; 8 bases map to TRBD1. Germline V CDR1 and CDR2: SGHNT, YENEEA. The CDR3 is made up of 19 amino acids. V dropped 1 base and J dropped 1; count of bases not matched to a gene: 11. CDR3 nucleotides: TGTGCCAGCAGCTTAGTAGGGGACAGGACAGCGAGGAACACCGGGGAGCTGTTTTTT. It codes for CASSLVGDRTARNTGELFF.

This chain uses TRBV5-1 with TRBJ2-3; tentative D call: TRBD2 (5 bases). V was pared by 0 bases and J by 0 bases, with 8 bases between. Germline CDR1 and CDR2: SGHRS and YFSETQ. CDR3 length equals 15 residues. The CDR3 DNA reads as TGCGCCAGCAGCTTGGAGCGGACTAGCACAGATACGCAGTATTTT. This codes for CASSLERTSTDTQYF.

This chain connects TRBV3-1 (or the pseudogene TRBV3-2) to TRBJ2-2; possible D gene TRBD1, 6 bases. Trimming shortened V by 1 base and J by 11 bases, and 23 bases separated the two germline ends. CDR3 length equals 17 residues. Looked up from germline, CDR1 is LGHDT and CDR2 is YNNKEL (reference sequence). The CDR3 region has the DNA TGTGCCAGCAGCCAAGCGACCGGGACAATCGACCGACTAGAGCTGTTTTTT. Protein: CASSQATGTIDRLELFF.

The V call is TRBV28, the J call TRBJ2-4; D is perhaps TRBD2 (5 bases). Germline V gene lookup returns CDR1 MDHEN and CDR2 SYDVKM. Trimming left V 3 bases short and J 5 bases short, with 8 bases between. The CDR3 runs 13 residues. DNA of the CDR3: TGTGCCAGCAGTTTGGCGGGCCAAAACATTCAGTACTTC. This sequence encodes CASSLAGQNIQYF.

This clone came up once. The CDR3 DNA sequence: TGCGCCAGCAGCCTTCTTTTGGGCGATGAGCAGTTCTTC. This translates into CASSLLLGDEQFF. The V and J genes are TRBV5-1 and TRBJ2-1; D call uncertain. Germline assignment: CDR1 SGHRS and CDR2 YFSETQ. The CDR3 contains 13 residues. V shed 4 bases and J shed 8 bases, with 13 bases lying between them.

The chain couples TRBV9 to TRBJ1-5, with D hard to call. Germline V lookup: CDR1 SGDLS, CDR2 YYNGEE. This CDR3 is 15 amino acids long. Trimming took off 3 bases at V and 4 bases at J, with 14 bases between the two ends. The CDR3 region is CASSATPSMNQPQHF. Here the CDR3 DNA reads TGTGCCAGCAGCGCCACCCCCTCTATGAATCAGCCCCAGCATTTT.

V gene TRBV7-9 combines with J gene TRBJ1-2; a weak D match, TRBD1 (6 bases). The V end lost 3 bases, the J end lost 7 bases, and 15 bases lay between the germline ends. Germline V CDR1 and CDR2: SEHNR, FQNEAQ (reference sequence). The CDR3 length is 14 residues. The CDR3 nucleotides are TGTGCCAGCAGCTTGGGACCCACAGGGATTGGCTACACCTTC. Its translation is CASSLGPTGIGYTF.

This chain's CDR3 is CASTQTGGTYNEQFF. CDR3 bases: TGTGCCAGTACCCAGACAGGGGGAACCTACAATGAGCAGTTCTTC. The J gene is TRBJ2-1, the V gene TRBV19; TRBD1 aligns across 9 bases. Trimming removed 7 bases from V and 2 bases from J; junction bases left unmatched: 6. Germline assignment: CDR1 LNHDA and CDR2 SQIVND (reference sequence). The CDR3 extends over 15 amino acids.